The sequence of this T cell receptor (beta chain) was determined in a study of CD8 T cells in Susac syndrome. Study-level points and caveats: The CD4+ T cell repertoires from Susac syndrome exhibited no clonal expansion.

Of note for this clonotype: Its antigen is not identified.

FACS enriched CD8+ TEMRA cells, while bulk CD8+ and CD4+ were negatively isolated. Germline assignment: CDR1 MNHEY and CDR2 SVGAGI. Losses at the gene ends were 2 bases for V and 7 bases for J; bases not matched to a gene: 7. The CDR3 length is 14 residues. With random hexamers, 0.5 to 1 ug RNA was reverse transcribed. One entry per CDR3 protein, called by TCRdb with MiXCR from the immunoSEQ multiplex PCR reads. The data contain about 150,000 distinct CDR3 sequences, 90% to 96% of them seen just once; the ten biggest clones take up approximately 0.08%. The chain combines TRBV6-5 with TRBJ1-2; 7 nucleotides agree with TRBD1. Input material: CD4+ T cells from PBMCs. The clonotype was recovered from a human donor with Susac syndrome. CDR3 nucleotides: TGTGCCAGCAGTTACGACAGGGTTTTTGGTGGCTACACCTTC. It codes for CASSYDRVFGGYTF.